This paragraph reports one T cell receptor (beta chain). Its antigen is undetermined. All of the isolated RNA was reverse transcribed, so expressed TCRB transcripts were sequenced. Profiled with immunoSEQ multiplex PCR; TCRdb holds only in-frame clones, not every one. The table lists under 300,000 clones, around 15% of them singletons. The junction had 8 bases not matched to a gene; V was cut back by 5 bases and J by 3 bases. The CDR3 is made up of 16 amino acids. Germline V CDR1 and CDR2: SGHRS, YFSETQ. This sample stems from a study of beta chain features in type 1 diabetes. Background on the study: Patients and healthy donors were similar in age, gender and cell yields.

Blood was collected once per donor into heparin, averaging around 0.11 L. Study findings and constraints: People with Type 1 diabetes carried modestly yet significantly shorter TCRB CDR3s in all four CD4+ subsets. An over-representation of cells with high TCR expression could result from cDNA sequencing. The question left open here concerned HLA type influencing TCRB rearrangement.

Sequencing input: naive CD4+ T cells from blood. The TCR was taken from a man under 40 with type 1 diabetes. This chain uses TRBV5-1 with TRBJ2-7, with 13 bases fitting TRBD2. In DNA, the CDR3 is TGCGCCAGCAGGTACTGGACTAGCGGGAGCATCTACGAGCAGTACTTC. Protein product: CASRYWTSGSIYEQYF.